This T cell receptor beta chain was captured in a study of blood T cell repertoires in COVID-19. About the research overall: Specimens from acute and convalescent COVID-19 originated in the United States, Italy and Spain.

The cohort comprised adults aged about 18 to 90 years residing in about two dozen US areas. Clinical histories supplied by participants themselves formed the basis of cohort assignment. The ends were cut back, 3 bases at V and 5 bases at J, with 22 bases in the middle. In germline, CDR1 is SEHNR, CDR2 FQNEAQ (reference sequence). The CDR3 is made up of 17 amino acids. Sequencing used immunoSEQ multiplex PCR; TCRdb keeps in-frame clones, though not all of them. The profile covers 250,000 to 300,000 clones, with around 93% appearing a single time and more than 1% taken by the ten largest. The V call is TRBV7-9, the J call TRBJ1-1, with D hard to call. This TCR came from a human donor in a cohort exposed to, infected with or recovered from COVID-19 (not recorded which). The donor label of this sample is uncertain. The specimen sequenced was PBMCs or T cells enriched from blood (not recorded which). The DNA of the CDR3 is TGTGCCAGCAGCTTTGCGGGGAGGAACTCTTTTCATACTGAAGCTTTCTTT. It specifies CASSFAGRNSFHTEAFF.